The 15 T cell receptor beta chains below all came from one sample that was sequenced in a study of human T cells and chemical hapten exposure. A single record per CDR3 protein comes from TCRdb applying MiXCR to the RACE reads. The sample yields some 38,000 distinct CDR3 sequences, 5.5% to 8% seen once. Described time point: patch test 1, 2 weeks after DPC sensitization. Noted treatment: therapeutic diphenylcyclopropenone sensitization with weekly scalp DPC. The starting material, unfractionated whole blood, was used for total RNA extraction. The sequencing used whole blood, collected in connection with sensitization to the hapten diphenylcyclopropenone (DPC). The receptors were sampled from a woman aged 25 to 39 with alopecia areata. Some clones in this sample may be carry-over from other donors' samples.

As DNA, the CDR3 is TGTGCTAGTGGTTTCGGGACTACTGAAGCTTTCTTT. Encoded protein: CASGFGTTEAFF. The genes are TRBV12-5 and TRBJ1-1, with D perhaps TRBD1 (5 bases). With 3 bases removed from V and 5 bases from J, the gap between germline ends came to 7 bases. CDR3 length equals 12 residues. Looked up from germline, CDR1 is LGHNT and CDR2 is FRNRAP. Full variable domain (remainder filled in from reference TRBV12-5 and TRBJ1-1): DARVTQTPRHKVTEMGQEVTMRCQPILGHNTVFWYRQTMMQGLELLAYFRNRAPLDDSGMPKDRFSAEMPDATLATLKIQPSEPRDSAVYFCASGFGTTEAFFGQGTRLTVV.

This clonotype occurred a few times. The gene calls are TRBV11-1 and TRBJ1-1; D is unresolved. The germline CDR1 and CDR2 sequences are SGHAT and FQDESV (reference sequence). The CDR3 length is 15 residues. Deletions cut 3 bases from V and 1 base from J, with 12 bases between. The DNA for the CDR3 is TGTGCCAGCAGCTTCAGCGTCCTGGCGAACACTGAAGCTTTCTTT. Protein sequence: CASSFSVLANTEAFF.

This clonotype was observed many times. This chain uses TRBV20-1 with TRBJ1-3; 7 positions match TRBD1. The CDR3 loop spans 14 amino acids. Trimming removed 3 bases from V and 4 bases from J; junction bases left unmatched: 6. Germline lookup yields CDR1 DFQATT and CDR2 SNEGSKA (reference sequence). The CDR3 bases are TGCAGTGCTAGCCCGGGACAGTTAGGAAACACCATATATTTT. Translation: CSASPGQLGNTIYF.

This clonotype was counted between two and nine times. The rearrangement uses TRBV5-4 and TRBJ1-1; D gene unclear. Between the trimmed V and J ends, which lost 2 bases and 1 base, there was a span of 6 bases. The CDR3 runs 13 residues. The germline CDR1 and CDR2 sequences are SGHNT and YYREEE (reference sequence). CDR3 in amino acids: CASSFSQNTEAFF. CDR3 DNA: TGTGCCAGCAGCTTTAGCCAGAACACTGAAGCTTTCTTT.

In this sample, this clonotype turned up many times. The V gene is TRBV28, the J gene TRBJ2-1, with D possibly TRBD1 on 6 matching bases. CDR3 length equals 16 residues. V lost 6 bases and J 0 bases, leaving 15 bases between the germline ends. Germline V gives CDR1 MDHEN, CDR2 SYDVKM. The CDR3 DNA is TGTGCCAGCAGCACCTACCGGGACAACTCCTACAATGAGCAGTTCTTC. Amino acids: CASSTYRDNSYNEQFF.

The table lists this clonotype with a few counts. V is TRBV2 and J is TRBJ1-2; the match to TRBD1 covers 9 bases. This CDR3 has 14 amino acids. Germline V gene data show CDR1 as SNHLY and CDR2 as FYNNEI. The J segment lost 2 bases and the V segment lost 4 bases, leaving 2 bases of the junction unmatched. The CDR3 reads CASSGTGGNYGYTF. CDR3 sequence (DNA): TGTGCCAGCAGTGGCACAGGGGGCAACTATGGCTACACCTTC.

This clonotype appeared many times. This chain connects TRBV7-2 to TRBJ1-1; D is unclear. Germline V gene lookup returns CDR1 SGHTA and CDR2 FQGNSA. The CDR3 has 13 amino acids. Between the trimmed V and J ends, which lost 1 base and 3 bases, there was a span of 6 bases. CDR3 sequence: CASSLVGYTEAFF. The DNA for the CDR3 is TGTGCCAGCAGCTTAGTAGGCTACACTGAAGCTTTCTTT. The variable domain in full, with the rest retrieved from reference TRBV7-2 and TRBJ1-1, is GAGVSQSPSNKVTEKGKDVELRCDPISGHTALYWYRQSLGQGLEFLIYFQGNSAPDKSGLPSDRFSAERTGGSVSTLTIQRTQQEDSAVYLCASSLVGYTEAFFGQGTRLTVV.

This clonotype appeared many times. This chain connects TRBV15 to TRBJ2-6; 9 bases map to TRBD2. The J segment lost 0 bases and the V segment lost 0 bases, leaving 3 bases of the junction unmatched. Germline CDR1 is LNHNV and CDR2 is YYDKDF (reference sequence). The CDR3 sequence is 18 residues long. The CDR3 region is CATSRDLAGSSGANVLTF. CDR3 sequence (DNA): TGTGCCACCAGCAGAGATCTAGCGGGGAGCTCTGGGGCCAACGTCCTGACTTTC.

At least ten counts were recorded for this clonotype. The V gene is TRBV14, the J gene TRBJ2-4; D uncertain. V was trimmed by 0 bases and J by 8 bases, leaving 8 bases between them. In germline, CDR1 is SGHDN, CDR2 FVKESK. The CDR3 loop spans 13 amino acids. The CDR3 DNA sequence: TGTGCCAGCAGCCAAGACATTTTAGACATTCAGTACTTC. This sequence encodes CASSQDILDIQYF. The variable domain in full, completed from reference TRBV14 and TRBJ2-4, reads EAGVTQFPSHSVIEKGQTVTLRCDPISGHDNLYWYRRVMGKEIKFLLHFVKESKQDESGMPNNRFLAERTGGTYSTLKVQPAELEDSGVYFCASSQDILDIQYFGAGTRLSVL.

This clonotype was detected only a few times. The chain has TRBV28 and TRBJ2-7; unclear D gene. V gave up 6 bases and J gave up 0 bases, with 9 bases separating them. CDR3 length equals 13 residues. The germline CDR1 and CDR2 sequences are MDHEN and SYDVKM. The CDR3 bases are TGTGCCAGCAGGGAGAGTAGCTCCTACGAGCAGTACTTC. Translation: CASRESSSYEQYF. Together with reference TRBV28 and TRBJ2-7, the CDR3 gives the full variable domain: DVKVTQSSRYLVKRTGEKVFLECVQDMDHENMFWYRQDPGLGLRLIYFSYDVKMKEKGDIPEGYSVSREKKERFSLILESASTNQTSMYLCASRESSSYEQYFGPGTRLTVT.

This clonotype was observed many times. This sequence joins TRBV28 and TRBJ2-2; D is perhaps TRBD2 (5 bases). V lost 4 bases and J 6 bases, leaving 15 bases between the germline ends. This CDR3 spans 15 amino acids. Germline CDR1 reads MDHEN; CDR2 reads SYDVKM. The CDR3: CASSSPRGPSGELFF. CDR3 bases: TGTGCCAGCAGTTCCCCCCGAGGGCCATCCGGGGAGCTGTTTTTT.

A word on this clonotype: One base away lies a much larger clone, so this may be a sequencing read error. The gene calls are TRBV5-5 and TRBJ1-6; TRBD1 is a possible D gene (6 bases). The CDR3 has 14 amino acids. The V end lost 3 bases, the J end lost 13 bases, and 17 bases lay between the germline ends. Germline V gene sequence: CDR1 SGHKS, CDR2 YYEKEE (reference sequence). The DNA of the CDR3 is TGTGCCAGCAGCTCCGAGACAGGTTTTAGTCCCCTCCACTTT. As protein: CASSSETGFSPLHF.

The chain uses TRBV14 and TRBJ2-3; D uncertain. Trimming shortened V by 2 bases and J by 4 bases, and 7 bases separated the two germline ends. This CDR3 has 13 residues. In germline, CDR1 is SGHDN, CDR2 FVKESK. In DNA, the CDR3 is TGTGCCAGCAGCCAACAGGATGCAGATACGCAGTATTTT. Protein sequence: CASSQQDADTQYF.

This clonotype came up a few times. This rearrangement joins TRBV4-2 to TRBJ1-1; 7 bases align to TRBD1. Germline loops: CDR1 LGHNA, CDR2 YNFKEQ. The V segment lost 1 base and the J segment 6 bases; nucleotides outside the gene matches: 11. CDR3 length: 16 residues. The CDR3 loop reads CASSQVQGRLDAEAFF. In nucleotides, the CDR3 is TGTGCCAGCAGCCAAGTACAGGGGAGGTTGGACGCTGAAGCTTTCTTT.

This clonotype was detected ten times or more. CDR3 amino acids: CASSSSVGGVTGELFF. In DNA, the CDR3 is TGTGCCAGCAGCTCCTCCGTTGGGGGGGTCACCGGGGAGCTGTTTTTT. The chain uses TRBV7-2 and TRBJ2-2; the match to TRBD2 covers 7 bases. The CDR3 is 16 residues long. The V gene's germline CDR1 is SGHTA and CDR2 FQGNSA. Trimming at V came to 4 bases and at J to 4 bases, leaving 9 bases not matched to a gene.